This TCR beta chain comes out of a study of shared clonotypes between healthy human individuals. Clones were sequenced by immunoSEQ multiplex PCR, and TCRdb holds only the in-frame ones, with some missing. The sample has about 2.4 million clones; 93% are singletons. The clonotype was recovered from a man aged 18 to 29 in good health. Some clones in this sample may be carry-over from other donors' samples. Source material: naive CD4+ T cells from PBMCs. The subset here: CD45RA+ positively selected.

The CDR3 nucleotides are TGTGCCAGCAACAGCCGGGAGGGCCTATACGAGCAGTACTTC. The encoded protein is CASNSREGLYEQYF. The V call is TRBV28, the J call TRBJ2-7; 8 bases map to TRBD2. V lost 7 bases and J lost 4; bases outside the gene matches: 9. The CDR3 has 14 amino acids. The germline gives CDR1 MDHEN, CDR2 SYDVKM.